One and the same sample provided the 20 T cell receptor beta chains below, sequenced in a study of sequential checkpoint blockade in melanoma. The treatment is: randomized to nivolumab then ipilimumab (arm A) or the reverse (arm B). Profiled with immunoSEQ multiplex PCR; TCRdb holds only in-frame clones, not every one. There are around 25,000 clones in the sample; almost 85% occur only once, and about 9.9% lies in the top ten. The sequencing here drew on CD8+ T cells sorted from blood (inferred from file names), taken from a patient given nivolumab and ipilimumab in sequence. Every receptor here comes from a human donor with melanoma.

The chain joins TRBV6-6 to TRBJ1-3; D is perhaps TRBD1 (5 bases). The CDR3 is 15 amino acids. V lost 6 bases, J lost 0 bases, and 12 bases lay in between. CDR1 is MNHNY, CDR2 SVGAGI, per germline (reference sequence). For the CDR3, the DNA is TGTGCCAGCAGCCTGGGACTGAACTCTGGAAACACCATATATTTT. This codes for CASSLGLNSGNTIYF.

The table lists this clone with a few counts. The CDR3 region is CASSFRSGEQYF. The CDR3 nucleotides read TGTGCCAGCAGCTTCCGTAGCGGCGAGCAGTACTTC. The chain recombines TRBV7-2 with TRBJ2-7; perhaps TRBD2 as D (6 bases). CDR3 size: 12 residues. The germline V gene has CDR1 SGHTA and CDR2 FQGNSA. V was cut by 3 bases and J by 6 bases, with 9 bases left in between.

The J gene is TRBJ2-3, the V gene TRBV6-6; 8 nucleotides align to TRBD1. Germline CDR1 MNHNY, CDR2 SVGAGI (reference sequence). This CDR3 spans 14 amino acids. V gave up 6 bases and J gave up 1 base; unmatched junction bases: 3. The CDR3 sequence: CASRPQGGTDTQYF. In DNA, the CDR3 is TGTGCCAGCAGACCACAGGGGGGCACAGATACGCAGTATTTT.

The chain couples TRBV2 to TRBJ2-1, with D perhaps matching TRBD2 (5 bases). V lost 4 bases and J lost 5, with 15 bases in between. Germline-derived CDR1 and CDR2 are SNHLY and FYNNEI. This CDR3 has 15 amino acids. The CDR3: CASSGASRQNNEQFF. As DNA, the CDR3 is TGTGCCAGCAGTGGGGCTAGCAGGCAGAACAATGAGCAGTTCTTC.

This chain uses TRBV9 with TRBJ2-1; the match to TRBD1 covers 7 bases. The CDR3 covers 15 residues. Germline CDR1 SGDLS, CDR2 YYNGEE. The V gene end was trimmed by 4 bases and the J gene end by 5 bases; junction bases not matched to a gene: 9. CDR3 residues: CASSLGNRGNNEQFF. The CDR3 coding sequence is TGTGCCAGCAGCCTGGGGAACAGGGGAAACAATGAGCAGTTCTTC.

This sequence joins TRBV2 and TRBJ2-3; D perhaps matches TRBD2 (5 bases). Deletions cut 7 bases from V and 4 bases from J, with 15 bases between. The V gene's germline CDR1 is SNHLY and CDR2 FYNNEI. This CDR3 region has 14 residues. As DNA, the CDR3 is TGTGCCAGCAAAAGGACTCTCTGGGCAGATACGCAGTATTTT. Amino acids: CASKRTLWADTQYF.

The chain links TRBV5-1 to TRBJ2-7, with 7 bases lining up with TRBD2. This CDR3 has 15 residues. CDR1 and CDR2 from the germline V gene are SGHRS and YFSETQ. J gave up 7 bases and V 9 bases, and 19 bases lay outside the gene matches. The CDR3 coding sequence is TGCGCCACCTCGCCCGGGGACTACCTCCTACGGGAGCAGTACTTC. Translating gives CATSPGDYLLREQYF.

The rearrangement uses TRBV18 and TRBJ1-1, with 8 bases aligning to TRBD1. Losses at the gene ends were 6 bases for V and 4 bases for J; bases not matched to a gene: 13. The CDR3 has 16 residues. Germline-derived CDR1 and CDR2 are KGHSH and LQKENI. The CDR3 spells CASSLLNPTGGTEAFF. CDR3 DNA: TGTGCCAGCTCCCTTCTCAATCCAACAGGGGGCACTGAAGCTTTCTTT.

This clone was counted a single time. The chain couples TRBV30 to TRBJ2-3; D gene ambiguous. Germline loops: CDR1 GTSNPN, CDR2 SVGIG (reference sequence). The V gene lost 7 bases and the J gene lost 0 bases, with 14 bases spanning the gap. This CDR3 is 14 amino acids long. CDR3: CASTRSFSTDTQYF. The CDR3 DNA reads as TGTGCCTCCACCCGAAGCTTTAGCACAGATACGCAGTATTTT.

The chain links TRBV4-3 to TRBJ1-2; D not resolved. V was shortened by 0 bases and J by 1 base, with 15 bases between the two germline ends. CDR1 is LGHNA and CDR2 is YSLEER in the germline V gene. The CDR3 consists of 17 residues. This CDR3 reads CASSQDLGSTINYGYTF. In DNA form, the CDR3 reads TGCGCCAGCAGCCAAGATCTCGGGAGCACTATTAACTATGGCTACACCTTC.

This clone has just a few counts. The J gene is TRBJ1-2, the V gene TRBV7-9; D ambiguous. The CDR3 has 14 amino acids. Trimming took 3 bases from V and 3 from J, leaving 11 bases between them. CDR1 is SEHNR, CDR2 FQNEAQ, per germline (reference sequence). Written as DNA, the CDR3 is TGTGCCAGCAGCTTCGGGATATCAGACTATGGCTACACCTTC. This sequence encodes CASSFGISDYGYTF.

V and J are TRBV9 and TRBJ2-2, with 9 bases fitting TRBD2. Germline V gene data show CDR1 as SGDLS and CDR2 as YYNGEE. Germline trimming cut 0 bases from V and 6 bases from J; bases unmatched to any gene: 3. The CDR3 runs to 15 residues. DNA for the CDR3: TGTGCCAGCAGCGTAGCTAGCGGGGTGGCCGGGGAGCTGTTTTTT. Translating gives CASSVASGVAGELFF.

This chain connects TRBV6-5 to TRBJ2-7; possible D gene TRBD2, 6 bases. The germline CDR1 and CDR2 sequences are MNHEY and SVGAGI. V was cut by 5 bases and J by 4 bases, with 15 bases left in between. The CDR3 extends over 14 amino acids. CDR3 DNA sequence: TGTGCCAGCAGTCTAGACAGTGCGGGGTACGAGCAGTACTTC. Its protein is CASSLDSAGYEQYF.

The CDR3 is CASSIRRALNEKLFF. In nucleotides, the CDR3 is TGTGCCAGTAGTATCAGGAGGGCACTCAATGAAAAACTGTTTTTT. The V call is TRBV19, the J call TRBJ1-4; D unresolved. The CDR3 is 15 amino acids. The V and J ends lost 3 bases and 5 bases respectively, with 13 bases between them. The germline gives CDR1 LNHDA, CDR2 SQIVND (reference sequence).

J is TRBJ1-2 and V is TRBV6-5; D is perhaps TRBD1 (5 bases). Germline CDR1 is MNHEY and CDR2 is SVGAGI. CDR3 length: 14 amino acids. Trimming stripped 5 bases from V and 2 bases from J, with 12 bases between. The CDR3 sequence: CASSLDDSNYGYTF. CDR3 coding DNA: TGTGCCAGCAGTCTCGACGACAGCAACTATGGCTACACCTTC.

The chain is built from TRBV18 and TRBJ2-2, with unresolved D. The germline V and J ends were trimmed by 6 bases and 0 bases, with 5 bases remaining between them. Per germline, CDR1 KGHSH and CDR2 LQKENI. The CDR3 is 13 residues long. The CDR3, as DNA: TGTGCCAGCTCCCCTCCGAACACCGGGGAGCTGTTTTTT. Translated, it gives CASSPPNTGELFF.

The sample holds one count of this clone. V is TRBV28 and J is TRBJ2-7, with 7 nucleotides matching TRBD1. The CDR3 covers 15 residues. CDR1 and CDR2 (germline): MDHEN, SYDVKM. J gave up 5 bases and V 5 bases, and 12 bases lay outside the gene matches. Written as DNA, the CDR3 is TGTGCCAGCAGTCAATGGGACAGAAACTCAAACGAGCAGTACTTC. Protein: CASSQWDRNSNEQYF. Together with reference TRBV28 and TRBJ2-7, the CDR3 gives the full variable domain: DVKVTQSSRYLVKRTGEKVFLECVQDMDHENMFWYRQDPGLGLRLIYFSYDVKMKEKGDIPEGYSVSREKKERFSLILESASTNQTSMYLCASSQWDRNSNEQYFGPGTRLTVT.

The chain is built from TRBV4-3 and TRBJ1-2; a possible D gene is TRBD1 (5 bases). Germline CDR1 LGHNA, CDR2 YSLEER. The CDR3 sequence is 14 residues long. Trimming cost V 1 base and J 4 bases, with 10 bases left between them. CDR3 sequence: CASSQVGGGYGYTF. In nucleotides, the CDR3 is TGCGCCAGCAGCCAAGTCGGGGGGGGCTATGGCTACACCTTC.

This clone was observed a few times. CDR3: CASSLDVGGNSNQPQHF. The CDR3 DNA follows: TGTGCCAGCAGCTTAGATGTAGGGGGAAATAGCAATCAGCCCCAGCATTTT. V usage is TRBV7-2 and J usage is TRBJ1-5; a possible D gene is TRBD1 (6 bases). The CDR3 consists of 17 residues. Per the germline V gene, CDR1 is SGHTA and CDR2 is FQGNSA. V shed 1 base and J shed 0 bases, with 13 bases lying between them.

This clone showed up just once. J is TRBJ2-7 and V is TRBV18, with D perhaps TRBD1 (6 bases). Between the trimmed V and J ends, which lost 6 bases and 2 bases, there was a span of 20 bases. The CDR3 has 16 residues. Germline V gene data show CDR1 as KGHSH and CDR2 as LQKENI. The CDR3 reads CASSRSRGEPAYEQYF. CDR3 sequence (DNA): TGTGCCAGCTCCCGGAGCAGGGGCGAACCCGCCTACGAGCAGTACTTC.